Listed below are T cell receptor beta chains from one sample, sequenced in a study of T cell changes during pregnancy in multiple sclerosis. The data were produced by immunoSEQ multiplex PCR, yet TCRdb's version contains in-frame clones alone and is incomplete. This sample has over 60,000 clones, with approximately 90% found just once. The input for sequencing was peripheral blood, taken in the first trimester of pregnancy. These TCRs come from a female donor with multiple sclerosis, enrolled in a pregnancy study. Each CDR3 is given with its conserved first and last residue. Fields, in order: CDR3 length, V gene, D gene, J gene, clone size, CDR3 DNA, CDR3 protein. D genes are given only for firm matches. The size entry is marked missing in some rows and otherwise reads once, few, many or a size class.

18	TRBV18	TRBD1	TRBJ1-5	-	TGTGCCAGCTCACCGCGATCTGGACAGGGATCGGGCAATCAGCCCCAGCATTTT	CASSPRSGQGSGNQPQHF
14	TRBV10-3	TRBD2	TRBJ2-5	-	TGTGCCATCCAAAGGGCGGGGGGCCAAGAGACCCAGTACTTC	CAIQRAGGQETQYF
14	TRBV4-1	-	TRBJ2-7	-	TGCGCCAGCAGCCCGGAGGCCCGTCGATACGAGCAGTACTTC	CASSPEARRYEQYF
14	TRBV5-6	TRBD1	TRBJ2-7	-	TGTGCCAGCAGCCGGGACAGGGGACCCTACGAGCAGTACTTC	CASSRDRGPYEQYF
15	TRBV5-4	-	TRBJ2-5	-	TGTGCCAGCAGCTTGGGACTAGAGTACCAAGAGACCCAGTACTTC	CASSLGLEYQETQYF
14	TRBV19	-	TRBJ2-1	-	TGTGCCAGTAGTATTTTTCAGGGGAACAATGAGCAGTTCTTC	CASSIFQGNNEQFF
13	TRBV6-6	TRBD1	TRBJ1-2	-	TGTGCCAGCACCAATCCAGGGGGTTATGGCTACACCTTC	CASTNPGGYGYTF
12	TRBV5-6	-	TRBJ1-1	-	TGTGCCAGCAGCCTTCAGGGGTCAAAAGCTTTCTTT	CASSLQGSKAFF
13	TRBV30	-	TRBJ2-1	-	TGTGCCTGGGCGGGCAGAGCCTACAATGAGCAGTTCTTC	CAWAGRAYNEQFF
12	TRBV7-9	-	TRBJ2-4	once	TGTGCCAGCAGCTCTACCAAAAACATTCAGTACTTC	CASSSTKNIQYF
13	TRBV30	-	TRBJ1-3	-	TGTGCCTGGGTAGCAGGGCCTGGAAACACCATATATTTT	CAWVAGPGNTIYF
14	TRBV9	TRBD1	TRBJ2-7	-	TGTGCCAGCAGCGTAGGAACAGGGGCTTACGAGCAGTACTTC	CASSVGTGAYEQYF
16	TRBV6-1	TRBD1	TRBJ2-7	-	TGTGCCAGCAGTGCAATTTCTGTAAGGACAGGGTTAGAGCAGTACTTC	CASSAISVRTGLEQYF
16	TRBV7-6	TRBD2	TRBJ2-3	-	TGTGCCAGCAGCCCTCGAACTAGCGGGAGCCCAGATACGCAGTATTTT	CASSPRTSGSPDTQYF
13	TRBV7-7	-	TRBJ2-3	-	TGTGCCAGCAGTCGGGATCGCCAATCCACGCAGTATTTT	CASSRDRQSTQYF
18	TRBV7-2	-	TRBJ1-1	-	TGTGCCAGCAGCTTAGCGCGGACTCTCCTTGGGAGGAACACTGAAGCTTTCTTT	CASSLARTLLGRNTEAFF
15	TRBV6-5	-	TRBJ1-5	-	TGTGCCAGCAGTCGTCAGGGTTATAGCAATCAGCCCCAGCATTTT	CASSRQGYSNQPQHF
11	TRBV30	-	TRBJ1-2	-	TGTGCCGGTTATGGGGGAGGTGGCTACACCTTC	CAGYGGGGYTF
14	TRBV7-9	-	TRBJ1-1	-	TGTGCCAGCAGCTTAGGACACGCGAACACTGAAGCTTTCTTT	CASSLGHANTEAFF
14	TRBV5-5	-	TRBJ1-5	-	TGTGCCAGCAGCTTTTCAGTGCCCCATCAGCCCCAGCATTTT	CASSFSVPHQPQHF
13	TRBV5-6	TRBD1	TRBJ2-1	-	TGTGCCAGCAGGGCTACAGGGGGCAGTGAGCAGTTCTTC	CASRATGGSEQFF
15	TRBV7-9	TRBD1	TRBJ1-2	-	TGTGCCAGCAGCTTAGCGACAGGGGTTGACGGTGGCTACACCTTC	CASSLATGVDGGYTF
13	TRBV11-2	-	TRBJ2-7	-	TGTGCCAGCAGCTCAACAGGTTCCAACGAGCAGTACTTC	CASSSTGSNEQYF
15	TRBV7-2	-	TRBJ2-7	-	TGTGCCACCATGGTCGGGGGTATAAGGTCCTACGAGCAGTACTTC	CATMVGGIRSYEQYF
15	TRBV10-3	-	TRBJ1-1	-	TGTGCCATCAGTTTTAGCGGGGCAATGAACACTGAAGCTTTCTTT	CAISFSGAMNTEAFF
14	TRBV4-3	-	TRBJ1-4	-	TGCGCCAGCCGCAATGATGGAGGTTCTGAAAAACTGTTTTTT	CASRNDGGSEKLFF
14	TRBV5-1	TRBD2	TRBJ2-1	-	TGCGCCAGCAGCTTGTCTTTTAGCGGGGGGTACCCGTTCTTC	CASSLSFSGGYPFF
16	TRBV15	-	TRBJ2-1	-	TGTGCCACCAGCAGAGAGCCGGGGAGTTCCTACAATGAGCAGTTCTTC	CATSREPGSSYNEQFF
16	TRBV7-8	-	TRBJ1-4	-	TGTGCCAGCAGACCCGGCGTGGGCAGGCGTAATGAAAAACTGTTTTTT	CASRPGVGRRNEKLFF
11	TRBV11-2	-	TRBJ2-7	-	TGTGCCAGCCAGCGAGGCTACGAGCAGTACTTC	CASQRGYEQYF
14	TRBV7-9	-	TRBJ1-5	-	TGTGCCAGCAGCAGCGTGGCAGGGGAACAGCCCCAGCATTTT	CASSSVAGEQPQHF
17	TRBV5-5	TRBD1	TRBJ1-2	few	TGTGCCAGCAGCTTGGGAGACAGGGGACTCCTTTACTATGGCTACACCTTC	CASSLGDRGLLYYGYTF
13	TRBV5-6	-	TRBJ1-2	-	TGTGCCAGCAGCTTGATCACTAACTATGGCTACACCTTC	CASSLITNYGYTF
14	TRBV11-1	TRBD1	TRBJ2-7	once	TGTGCCAGCAGCTGGACAGGGGCGGACTACGAGCAGTACTTC	CASSWTGADYEQYF